This TCR beta chain is from a study of cytomegalovirus exposure and HLA in healthy donors. The CDR3 covers 14 residues. The germline CDR1 and CDR2 sequences are SNHLY and FYNNEI. After removal of 6 bases from V and 1 base from J, the junction contained 4 bases not matched to a gene. The primer mix had 60 Vbeta and 13 Jbeta primers. Libraries were prepared by immunoSEQ multiplex PCR; TCRdb keeps only in-frame clonotypes and omits some of them. The table records 150,000 to 200,000 clones, roughly four fifths of them present only once. This rearrangement joins TRBV2 to TRBJ2-7; 9 bases match TRBD2. The sequence was collected from a woman aged 25 to 39 in good health and CMV-seronegative. The specimen was PBMCs. In nucleotides, the CDR3 is TGTGCCAGCAGGCCTAGCGGGGCGTCCTACGAGCAGTACTTC. Encoded protein: CASRPSGASYEQYF.